This T cell receptor (beta chain) was profiled in a study of CD8+CD57+ T cells in acquired aplastic anemia. Study as a whole: DNA per sorted CD4+ or CD8+ sample ranged about 0.17 to 27.4 ug, averaging approximately 3.1 ug. Study conclusions and caveats: Researchers report that some 31 CD8+ CDR3 sequences appeared in both patients and controls.

This clonotype came up a few times. Its antigen is unknown. For CDR3 and TCR beta VDJ profiling, genomic DNA was the template used. TCRdb re-called the reads through MiXCR, storing one row per CDR3 protein. Of around 200,000 distinct CDR3 sequences detected, roughly half appear once; the ten largest clones hold 8.5% to 10%. All sequencing subjects had displayed CD8+CD57+ cell expansion on flow cytometry. The TCR comes from a human donor with aplastic anemia. The specimen sequenced was sorted CD4+, CD8+, or CD8+CD57+ T cells (not recorded which) from PBMCs.

The CDR3 loop is CASSLATGAKEDEQYF. Here the CDR3 DNA reads TGTGCCAGCAGCTTAGCTACGGGGGCGAAAGAAGACGAGCAGTACTTC. The chain links TRBV7-6 to TRBJ2-7, with D possibly being TRBD1 or TRBD2 (6 bases each). V lost 0 bases, J lost 5 bases, and 17 bases lay in between. The V gene's germline CDR1 is SGHVS and CDR2 FNYEAQ. The CDR3 is 16 residues long. Full variable domain (rest looked up from reference TRBV7-6 and TRBJ2-7): GAGVSQSPRYKVTKRGQDVALRCDPISGHVSLYWYRQALGQGPEFLTYFNYEAQQDKSGLPNDRFSAERPEGSISTLTIQRTEQRDSAMYRCASSLATGAKEDEQYFGPGTRLTVT.